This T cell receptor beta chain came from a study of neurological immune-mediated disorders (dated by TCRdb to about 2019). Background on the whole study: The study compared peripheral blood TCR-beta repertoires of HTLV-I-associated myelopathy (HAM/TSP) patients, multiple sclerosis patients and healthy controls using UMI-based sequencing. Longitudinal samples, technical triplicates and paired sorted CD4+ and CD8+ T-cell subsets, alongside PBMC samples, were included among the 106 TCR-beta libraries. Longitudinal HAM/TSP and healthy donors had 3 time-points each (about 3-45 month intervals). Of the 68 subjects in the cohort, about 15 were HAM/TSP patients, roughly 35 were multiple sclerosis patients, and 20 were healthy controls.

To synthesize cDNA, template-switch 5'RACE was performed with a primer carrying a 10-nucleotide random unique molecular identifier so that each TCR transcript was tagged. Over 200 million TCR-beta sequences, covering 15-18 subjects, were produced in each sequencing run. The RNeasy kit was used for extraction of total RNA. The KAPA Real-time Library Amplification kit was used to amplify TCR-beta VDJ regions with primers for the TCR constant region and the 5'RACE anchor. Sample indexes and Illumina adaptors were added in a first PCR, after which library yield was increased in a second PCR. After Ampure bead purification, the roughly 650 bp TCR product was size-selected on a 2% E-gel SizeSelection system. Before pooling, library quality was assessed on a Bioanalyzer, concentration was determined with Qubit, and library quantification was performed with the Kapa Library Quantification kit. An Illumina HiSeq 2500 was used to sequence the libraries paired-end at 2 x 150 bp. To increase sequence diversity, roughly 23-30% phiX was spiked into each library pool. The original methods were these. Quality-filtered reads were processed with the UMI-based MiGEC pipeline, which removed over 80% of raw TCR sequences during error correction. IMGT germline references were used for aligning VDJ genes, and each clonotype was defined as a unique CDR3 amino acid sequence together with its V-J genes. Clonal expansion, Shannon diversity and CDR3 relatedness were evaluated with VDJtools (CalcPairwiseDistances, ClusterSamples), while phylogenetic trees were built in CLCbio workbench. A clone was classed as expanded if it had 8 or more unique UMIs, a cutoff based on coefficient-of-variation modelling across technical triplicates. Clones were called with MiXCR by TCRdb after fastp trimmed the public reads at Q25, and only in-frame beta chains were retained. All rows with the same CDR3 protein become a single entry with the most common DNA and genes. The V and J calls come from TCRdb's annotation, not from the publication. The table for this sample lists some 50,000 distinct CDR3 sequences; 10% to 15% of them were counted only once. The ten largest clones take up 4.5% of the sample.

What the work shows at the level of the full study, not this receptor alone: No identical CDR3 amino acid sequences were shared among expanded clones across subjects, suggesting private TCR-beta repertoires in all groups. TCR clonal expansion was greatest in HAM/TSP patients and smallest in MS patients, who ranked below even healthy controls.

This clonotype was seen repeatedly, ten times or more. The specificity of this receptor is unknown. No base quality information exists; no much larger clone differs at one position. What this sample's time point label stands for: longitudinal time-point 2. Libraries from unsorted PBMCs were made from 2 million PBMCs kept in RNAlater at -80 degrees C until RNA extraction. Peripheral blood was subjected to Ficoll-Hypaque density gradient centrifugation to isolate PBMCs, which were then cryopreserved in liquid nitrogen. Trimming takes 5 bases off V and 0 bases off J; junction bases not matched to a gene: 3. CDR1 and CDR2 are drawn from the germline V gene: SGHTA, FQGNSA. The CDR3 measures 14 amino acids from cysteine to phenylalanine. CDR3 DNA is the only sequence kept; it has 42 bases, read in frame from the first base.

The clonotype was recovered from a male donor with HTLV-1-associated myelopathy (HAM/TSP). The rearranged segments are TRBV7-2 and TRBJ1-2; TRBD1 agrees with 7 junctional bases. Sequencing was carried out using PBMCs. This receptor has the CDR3 CASSPGQSNYGYTF. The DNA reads TGTGCCAGCAGCCCGGGACAGTCTAACTATGGCTACACCTTC.